These 29 T cell receptor beta chains were sequenced from one sample in a study of shared T cell receptors in the human thymus. Using immunoSEQ multiplex PCR, the repertoire was profiled, and TCRdb retains in-frame clones only, with some absent. The table shows about 730,000 clones, with roughly 88% occurring only once. The same sample was also studied in work on human thymus T cells.

The sample consisted of thymocytes. These receptors came from a girl less than two years old with a congenital heart defect.

V is TRBV11-1 and J is TRBJ2-1; TRBD2 aligns across 10 bases. V dropped 5 bases and J dropped 5; count of bases not matched to a gene: 6. The germline V gene has CDR1 SGHAT and CDR2 FQDESV (reference sequence). The length of the CDR3 is 15 residues. The CDR3 here is CASSAGLASNNEQFF. As DNA, the CDR3 is TGTGCCAGCAGCGCGGGACTAGCGAGTAACAATGAGCAGTTCTTC. The full variable domain, completed using reference TRBV11-1 and TRBJ2-1, is EAEVAQSPRYKITEKSQAVAFWCDPISGHATLYWYRQILGQGPELLVQFQDESVVDDSQLPKDRFSAERLKGVDSTLKIQPAELGDSAMYLCASSAGLASNNEQFFGPGTRLTVL.

V usage is TRBV6-5 and J usage is TRBJ1-1, with D hard to call. Germline V CDR1 and CDR2: MNHEY, SVGAGI. V was clipped by 5 bases and J by 2 bases, with 12 bases between them. The CDR3 contains 14 residues. CDR3 sequence: CASSPVALNTEAFF. Here the CDR3 DNA reads TGTGCCAGCAGTCCGGTAGCCCTTAACACTGAAGCTTTCTTT.

This chain connects TRBV18 to TRBJ1-4; D call uncertain. This CDR3 is built from 14 residues. V was cut by 4 bases and J by 5 bases, with 11 bases left in between. The germline V gene encodes CDR1 KGHSH and CDR2 LQKENI. The CDR3 nucleotides read TGTGCCAGCTCACGCCGGGAGGGAAATGAAAAACTGTTTTTT. It yields the protein CASSRREGNEKLFF.

In this sample, this clone turned up once. The V and J genes are TRBV27 and TRBJ1-2; 8 bases match TRBD1. After removal of 6 bases from V and 6 bases from J, the junction contained 6 bases not matched to a gene. Germline lookup yields CDR1 MNHEY and CDR2 SMNVEV (reference sequence). The CDR3 is 13 amino acids. In DNA, the CDR3 is TGTGCCAGCAGCGATAGACAGGGGAATGGCTACACCTTC. It translates to CASSDRQGNGYTF.

This chain uses TRBV4-1 with TRBJ2-3; 11 bases agree with TRBD2. With V trimmed by 0 bases and J by 10 bases, 21 bases remained unmatched. The germline V gene has CDR1 MGHRA and CDR2 YSYEKL. This CDR3 has 20 amino acids. CDR3 nucleotide sequence: TGCGCCAGCAGCCAAGATCGGGCTAGCGGGAGGACTGGGGACTACGGGGCGCAGTATTTT. This translates into CASSQDRASGRTGDYGAQYF.

CDR3 DNA sequence: TGTGCCAGCAGCCAAGAAAGTCACGGACATACTAATGAAAAACTGTTTTTT. The encoded protein is CASSQESHGHTNEKLFF. The chain carries TRBV4-2 and TRBJ1-4, with D maybe TRBD1 (5 bases). CDR3 length: 17 residues. CDR1 and CDR2 (germline): LGHNA, YNFKEQ. V was shortened by 0 bases and J by 2 bases, with 13 bases between the two germline ends.

V usage is TRBV7-9 and J usage is TRBJ2-1; 8 positions agree with TRBD2. The germline V gene encodes CDR1 SEHNR and CDR2 FQNEAQ (reference sequence). The CDR3 has 15 residues. The V gene end was trimmed by 5 bases and the J gene end by 6 bases; junction bases not matched to a gene: 9. CDR3 residues: CASSGGLERLNEQFF. The CDR3 coding sequence is TGTGCCAGCAGCGGGGGACTAGAGAGGCTCAATGAGCAGTTCTTC.

The V and J genes are TRBV29-1 and TRBJ1-4; weak D call: TRBD1 (5 bases). In germline, CDR1 is SQVTM, CDR2 ANQGSEA. This CDR3 has 15 residues. The V gene lost 4 bases and the J gene lost 4 bases, with 16 bases spanning the gap. CDR3 sequence (DNA): TGCAGCGTTGCCCGGCGGCAGGGCGTTAATGAAAAACTGTTTTTT. It is translated as CSVARRQGVNEKLFF.

The chain employs TRBV27 and TRBJ2-5, with D possibly TRBD1 on 7 matching bases. Trimming cost V 4 bases and J 8 bases, with 32 bases left between them. Germline CDR1 and CDR2: MNHEY and SMNVEV (reference sequence). This CDR3 has 19 amino acids. CDR3 region: CASSSFPPSLMDRTITQYF. The CDR3 bases are TGTGCCAGCAGTTCATTCCCTCCTTCCCTTATGGACAGGACTATAACCCAGTACTTC.

The gene calls are TRBV10-3 and TRBJ1-2; possible D gene TRBD1, 6 bases. Trimming cost V 11 bases and J 6 bases, with 22 bases left between them. Germline V gene data show CDR1 as ENHRY and CDR2 as SYGVKD. CDR3 size: 14 residues. The CDR3 reads CAVPGARGADGYTF. The CDR3 DNA reads TGTGCCGTCCCCGGGGCCCGGGGGGCGGATGGCTACACCTTC.

This chain connects TRBV15 to TRBJ2-5; 13 bases line up with TRBD2. The CDR3 loop spans 18 amino acids. CDR1 and CDR2 (germline): LNHNV, YYDKDF (reference sequence). Trimming removed 2 bases from V and 4 bases from J; junction bases left unmatched: 10. This CDR3 reads CATSRSFPGTSGVETQYF. DNA of the CDR3: TGTGCCACCAGCAGATCATTTCCCGGGACTAGCGGGGTAGAGACCCAGTACTTC.

V gene TRBV11-2 combines with J gene TRBJ1-1; D remains ambiguous. The CDR3 covers 14 residues. The germline gives CDR1 SGHAT, CDR2 FQNNGV. Deletions cut 3 bases from V and 3 bases from J, with 11 bases between. This CDR3 is CASSLRIRHTEAFF. Written as DNA, the CDR3 is TGTGCCAGCAGCTTGAGGATTAGGCACACTGAAGCTTTCTTT. The full variable domain, rest sourced from reference TRBV11-2 and TRBJ1-1, is EAGVAQSPRYKIIEKRQSVAFWCNPISGHATLYWYQQILGQGPKLLIQFQNNGVVDDSQLPKDRFSAERLKGVDSTLKIQPAKLEDSAVYLCASSLRIRHTEAFFGQGTRLTVV.

The chain is built from TRBV2 and TRBJ1-4; 8 bases agree with TRBD1. The CDR3 has 12 amino acids. Germline V gives CDR1 SNHLY, CDR2 FYNNEI. V dropped 4 bases and J dropped 10; count of bases not matched to a gene: 2. This CDR3 is CASSGTGRKLFF. The CDR3 DNA reads TGTGCCAGCAGTGGGACAGGGCGAAAACTGTTTTTT.

This clone was seen a few times. V is TRBV19 and J is TRBJ1-2; D is undetermined. The germline gives CDR1 LNHDA, CDR2 SQIVND (reference sequence). V lost 6 bases and J 5 bases, leaving 7 bases between the germline ends. There are 11 residues in the CDR3. DNA of the CDR3: TGTGCCAGTAGGACAAGATATGGCTACACCTTC. Its protein is CASRTRYGYTF. The full variable domain, in which reference TRBV19 and TRBJ1-2 provide the parts outside the CDR3, is DGGITQSPKYLFRKEGQNVTLSCEQNLNHDAMYWYRQDPGQGLRLIYYSQIVNDFQKGDIAEGYSVSREKKESFPLTVTSAQKNPTAFYLCASRTRYGYTFGSGTRLTVV.

V and J are TRBV7-9 and TRBJ2-7; 9 bases agree with TRBD2. Germline loops: CDR1 SEHNR, CDR2 FQNEAQ (reference sequence). This CDR3 comprises 16 residues. The J segment lost 0 bases and the V segment lost 5 bases, leaving 8 bases of the junction unmatched. CDR3 residues: CASSASSGASSYEQYF. For the CDR3, the DNA is TGTGCCAGCAGCGCGTCTAGCGGGGCGAGCTCCTACGAGCAGTACTTC.

The chain combines TRBV29-1 with TRBJ1-1, with D perhaps matching TRBD1 (5 bases). CDR1 SQVTM and CDR2 ANQGSEA come from the germline V gene. The CDR3 covers 14 residues. Deletions cut 3 bases from V and 1 base from J, with 12 bases between. The CDR3 DNA follows: TGCAGCGTTGATCGGCGGGGGGAGAACACTGAAGCTTTCTTT. This sequence encodes CSVDRRGENTEAFF.

V is TRBV10-1 and J is TRBJ1-1, with unresolved D. The germline gives CDR1 WNHNN, CDR2 SYGVQD (reference sequence). The CDR3 runs to 16 residues. The V end was cut by 4 bases, the J end by 5 bases, with 20 bases between. The CDR3 nucleotides read TGCGCCAGCAGTGGGACCACGGCCCCGGGGAGAACTGAAGCTTTCTTT. Its protein is CASSGTTAPGRTEAFF.

The chain couples TRBV6-1 to TRBJ2-3; the D gene is possibly TRBD2 (6 bases). The V and J ends lost 5 bases and 2 bases respectively, with 17 bases between them. CDR3 length: 16 amino acids. Germline V gives CDR1 MNHNS, CDR2 SASEGT. The chain's CDR3 is CASSQDPGLLTDTQYF. CDR3 sequence (DNA): TGTGCCAGCAGTCAAGATCCGGGACTGCTCACAGATACGCAGTATTTT.

This clone was seen just once. The chain links TRBV5-1 to TRBJ2-7; 10 bases line up with TRBD1. Germline V gene lookup returns CDR1 SGHRS and CDR2 YFSETQ. This CDR3 is built from 13 residues. With V trimmed by 4 bases and J by 6 bases, 4 bases remained unmatched. The chain's CDR3 is CASSGTGEGEQYF. In DNA form, the CDR3 reads TGCGCCAGCAGCGGGACAGGGGAGGGCGAGCAGTACTTC.

The gene calls are TRBV5-5 and TRBJ2-5, with 8 bases matching TRBD1. Looked up from germline, CDR1 is SGHKS and CDR2 is YYEKEE (reference sequence). This CDR3 has 14 amino acids. The V and J ends lost 2 bases and 5 bases, in that order; junction bases with no gene match: 5. The CDR3 DNA sequence: TGTGCCAGCAGCTTTTTGGCAGGGGGCGAGACCCAGTACTTC. Translating gives CASSFLAGGETQYF. Drawing the rest from reference TRBV5-5 and TRBJ2-5, the complete variable domain is DAGVTQSPTHLIKTRGQQVTLRCSPISGHKSVSWYQQVLGQGPQFIFQYYEKEERGRGNFPDRFSARQFPNYSSELNVNALLLGDSALYLCASSFLAGGETQYFGPGTRLLVL.

Notes on this clone: Compared with germline, one end of the junction differs, possibly owing to a read error. This rearrangement joins TRBV15 to TRBJ2-1, with 11 bases matching TRBD2. CDR3 length: 17 residues. CDR1 LNHNV and CDR2 YYDKDF come from the germline V gene (reference sequence). DNA of the CDR3: TGTGCCACCAGCAGAGTGAGACTAGCGGGGAGCAACAATGGGCAGTTCTTC. Protein sequence: CATSRVRLAGSNNGQFF. Together with reference TRBV15 and TRBJ2-1, the CDR3 gives the full variable domain: DAMVIQNPRYQVTQFGKPVTLSCSQTLNHNVMYWYQQKSSQAPKLLFHYYDKDFNNEADTPDNFQSRRPNTSFCFLDIRSPGLGDTAMYLCATSRVRLAGSNNGQFFGPGTRLTVL.

The CDR3 reads CASSGTSNTGELFF. As DNA, the CDR3 is TGCGCCAGCAGCGGGACATCGAACACCGGGGAGCTGTTTTTT. The chain uses TRBV4-1 and TRBJ2-2; D perhaps matches TRBD1 (6 bases). Germline V CDR1 and CDR2: MGHRA, YSYEKL. This CDR3 contains 14 residues. Trimming removed 5 bases from V and 0 bases from J, with 7 bases in between.

The chain carries TRBV5-6 and TRBJ2-3; D unresolved. The germline V gene has CDR1 SGHDT and CDR2 YYEEEE. The CDR3 consists of 13 residues. Trimming left V 5 bases short and J 1 base short, with 8 bases between. This CDR3 reads CASSTVRTDTQYF. In nucleotides, the CDR3 is TGTGCCAGCAGTACAGTGCGCACAGATACGCAGTATTTT.

The chain couples TRBV28 to TRBJ1-1; D is uncertain. CDR3 size: 15 residues. Germline assignment: CDR1 MDHEN and CDR2 SYDVKM. V dropped 6 bases and J dropped 6 bases, with 20 bases sitting between them. The CDR3 DNA reads as TGTGCCAGCAGGTTGGTCGCGCACCAACCCCCTGAAGCTTTCTTT. This codes for CASRLVAHQPPEAFF.

The chain has TRBV6-5 and TRBJ2-7; D uncertain. In germline, CDR1 is MNHEY, CDR2 SVGAGI. CDR3 length: 13 residues. Trimming left V 5 bases short and J 2 bases short, with 10 bases between. Here the CDR3 reads CASSPVGPYEQYF. DNA for the CDR3: TGTGCCAGCAGTCCCGTGGGCCCCTACGAGCAGTACTTC.

This clone came up once. The chain links TRBV2 to TRBJ1-4; the match to TRBD1 covers 7 bases. The CDR3 is made up of 19 amino acids. Per germline, CDR1 SNHLY and CDR2 FYNNEI. Losses at the gene ends were 1 base for V and 0 bases for J; bases not matched to a gene: 11. CDR3: CASSEVHRGWGATNEKLFF. Written as DNA, the CDR3 is TGTGCCAGCAGTGAAGTACACAGGGGTTGGGGAGCAACTAATGAAAAACTGTTTTTT.

This clone occurred a few times. The rearrangement joins TRBV9 to TRBJ2-1; 10 nucleotides match TRBD2. V was clipped by 0 bases and J by 7 bases; unmatched bases: 7. Germline CDR1 SGDLS, CDR2 YYNGEE. This CDR3 contains 16 residues. CDR3 sequence (DNA): TGTGCCAGCAGCGTAGTGGATAGCGGGGGGAGGAATGAGCAGTTCTTC. Its protein is CASSVVDSGGRNEQFF.

The V gene is TRBV2, the J gene TRBJ1-2; TRBD1 aligns across 8 bases. The CDR3 has 13 residues. V gave up 10 bases and J gave up 6 bases; unmatched junction bases: 10. Germline CDR1 reads SNHLY; CDR2 reads FYNNEI. The CDR3 protein is CATNPGQADGYTF. DNA for the CDR3: TGTGCCACCAACCCGGGACAGGCAGATGGCTACACCTTC.

This chain uses TRBV9 with TRBJ2-4; D possibly corresponds to TRBD2 (7 bases). The CDR3 loop spans 17 amino acids. With 0 bases removed from V and 0 bases from J, the gap between germline ends came to 13 bases. CDR1 SGDLS and CDR2 YYNGEE come from the germline V gene. CDR3 DNA sequence: TGTGCCAGCAGCGTAGAGGGGGAGGGGTTAGCCAAAAACATTCAGTACTTC. This codes for CASSVEGEGLAKNIQYF.